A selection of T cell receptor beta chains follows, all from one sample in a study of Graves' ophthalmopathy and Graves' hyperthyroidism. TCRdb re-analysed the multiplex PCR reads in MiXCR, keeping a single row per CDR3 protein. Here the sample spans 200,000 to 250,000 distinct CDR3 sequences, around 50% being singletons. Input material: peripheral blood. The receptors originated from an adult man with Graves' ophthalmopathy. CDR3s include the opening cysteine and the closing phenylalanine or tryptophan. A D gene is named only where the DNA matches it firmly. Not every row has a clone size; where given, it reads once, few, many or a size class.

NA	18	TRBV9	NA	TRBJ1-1	CASSVLDSLGGGEPEAFF	TGTGCCAGCAGCGTATTGGACAGTCTTGGTGGGGGGGAACCTGAAGCTTTCTTT
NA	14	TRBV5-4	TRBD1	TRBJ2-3	CASSMDRVEDTQYF	TGTGCCAGCAGCATGGACAGGGTCGAGGATACGCAGTATTTT
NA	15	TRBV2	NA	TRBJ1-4	CASSEDEAYNEKLFF	TGTGCCAGCAGTGAAGATGAAGCCTATAATGAAAAACTGTTTTTT
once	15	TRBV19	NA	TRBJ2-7	CASSMYSGLAYEQYF	TGTGCCAGTAGTATGTATTCTGGGCTGGCCTACGAGCAGTACTTC
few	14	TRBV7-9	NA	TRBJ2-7	CASSYRGGSYEQYF	TGTGCCAGCAGCTACAGGGGGGGATCCTACGAGCAGTACTTC
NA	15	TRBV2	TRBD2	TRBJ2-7	CASCQGNSGNYEQYF	TGTGCCAGCTGCCAGGGGAATAGCGGGAACTACGAGCAGTACTTC
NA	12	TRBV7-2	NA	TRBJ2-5	CASSSDGGTQYF	TGTGCCAGCAGCTCCGATGGGGGGACCCAGTACTTC
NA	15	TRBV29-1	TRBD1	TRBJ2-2	CSVERQGENTGELFF	TGCAGCGTTGAAAGGCAGGGGGAGAACACCGGGGAGCTGTTTTTT
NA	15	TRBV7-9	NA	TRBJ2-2	CASSFRLGNTGELFF	TGTGCCAGCAGCTTTAGACTTGGGAACACCGGGGAGCTGTTTTTT
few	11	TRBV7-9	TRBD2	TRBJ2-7	CAWDAGVEQYF	TGTGCCTGGGATGCGGGAGTCGAGCAGTACTTC
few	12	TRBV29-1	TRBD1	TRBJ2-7	CSIRDRGYEQYF	TGCAGCATTCGGGACAGGGGATACGAGCAGTACTTC
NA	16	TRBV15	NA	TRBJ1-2	CATRRGGQAINYGYTF	TGTGCCACCAGAAGAGGGGGGCAGGCCATTAACTATGGCTACACCTTC
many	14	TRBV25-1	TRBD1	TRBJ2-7	CASRGQGGSYEQYF	TGTGCCAGCCGTGGACAGGGAGGATCCTACGAGCAGTACTTC
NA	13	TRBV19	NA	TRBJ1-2	CASNRDNNYGYTF	TGTGCCAGTAACCGGGACAACAACTATGGCTACACCTTC
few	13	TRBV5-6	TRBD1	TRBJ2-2	CASSYGQAGELFF	TGTGCCAGCAGTTACGGACAGGCCGGGGAGCTGTTTTTT
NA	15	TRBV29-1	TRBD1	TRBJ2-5	CSVEGGQGQGETQYF	TGCAGCGTTGAAGGTGGACAGGGTCAGGGAGAGACCCAGTACTTC
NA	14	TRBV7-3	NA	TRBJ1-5	CASSARLSNQPQHF	TGTGCCAGCAGCGCAAGACTTAGCAATCAGCCCCAGCATTTT
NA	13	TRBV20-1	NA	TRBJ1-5	CSAVDPGDQPQHF	TGCAGTGCCGTCGACCCCGGGGATCAGCCCCAGCATTTT
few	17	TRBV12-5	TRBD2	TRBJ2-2	CASGLGTSGRNTGELFF	TGTGCTAGTGGTTTGGGGACTAGCGGGAGGAACACCGGGGAGCTGTTTTTT
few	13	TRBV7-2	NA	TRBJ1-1	CASSSVGNTEAFF	TGTGCCAGCAGCTCCGTGGGGAACACTGAAGCTTTCTTT
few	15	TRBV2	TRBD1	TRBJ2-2	CASRDRSTNTGELFF	TGTGCCAGCAGGGACAGGTCCACGAACACCGGGGAGCTGTTTTTT
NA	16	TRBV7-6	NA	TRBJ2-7	CASSLGGQGRNYEQYF	TGTGCCAGCAGCTTAGGTGGGCAGGGAAGGAACTACGAGCAGTACTTC
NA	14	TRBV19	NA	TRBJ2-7	CASSITSSLGEQYF	TGTGCCAGTAGTATTACGTCCTCTCTGGGGGAGCAGTACTTC
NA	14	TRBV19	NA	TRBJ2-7	CASSMWGETYEQYF	TGTGCCAGTAGTATGTGGGGGGAAACCTACGAGCAGTACTTC
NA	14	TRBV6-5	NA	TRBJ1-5	CASIPLYSNQPQHF	TGTGCCAGCATCCCCCTATATAGCAATCAGCCCCAGCATTTT
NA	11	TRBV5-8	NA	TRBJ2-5	CASSFSRDEYF	TGTGCCAGCAGCTTTAGCCGCGATGAGTACTTC
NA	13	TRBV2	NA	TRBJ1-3	CASSETGRNTIYF	TGTGCCAGCAGTGAAACAGGGCGGAACACCATATATTTT
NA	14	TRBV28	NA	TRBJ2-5	CASSLQTVAGTQYF	TGTGCCAGCAGTTTACAGACGGTAGCAGGGACCCAGTACTTC
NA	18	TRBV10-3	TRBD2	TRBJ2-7	CASSEDGGTSGRWDEQYF	TGTGCCAGCAGTGAAGACGGGGGAACTAGCGGGAGATGGGACGAGCAGTACTTC
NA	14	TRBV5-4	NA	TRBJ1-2	CASSLADANYGYTF	TGTGCCAGCAGCTTGGCAGATGCCAACTATGGCTACACCTTC
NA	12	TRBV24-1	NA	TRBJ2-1	CATSDEYNEQFF	TGTGCCACCAGTGATGAGTACAATGAGCAGTTCTTC
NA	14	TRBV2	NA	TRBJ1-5	CASTEIDSNQPQHF	TGTGCCAGCACCGAAATCGATAGCAATCAGCCCCAGCATTTT
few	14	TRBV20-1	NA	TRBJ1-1	CSAPRGRVNTEAFF	TGCAGTGCCCCGCGGGGAAGGGTGAACACTGAAGCTTTCTTT
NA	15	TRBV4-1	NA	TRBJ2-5	CASSQPRDRQETQYF	TGCGCCAGCAGCCAACCTCGGGACCGGCAGGAGACCCAGTACTTC